The present TCR beta chain was sequenced within a study of Tregs in tolerant kidney transplant recipients. Overall study: Related graft donors supplied nonmyeloablative bone marrow transplants, and mixed chimerism was transient.

Generated by immunoSEQ multiplex PCR, the TCRdb table keeps only in-frame clones and is missing some. The sample totals around 33,000 clones. General observations from the study: This study did not directly address biological reproducibility.

As to this clone: No antigen is known for it. The read is 3 residues too short to cover the CDR3 end, so that end is filled in from the germline J gene.

Looked up from germline, CDR1 is DFQATT and CDR2 is SNEGSKA (reference sequence). CDR3 length: 14 amino acids. Trimming left V 0 bases short and J 2 bases short, with 11 bases between. Thawed PBMCs were FACS-sorted into unstimulated CD4+CD25+CD127- regulatory T cells, CD4+CD25- non-regulatory cells, CD4 and CD8 cells. The TCR was taken from a human donor who received a combined kidney and bone marrow transplant. The material was CD8+ T cells from blood, obtained before the transplant. This chain uses TRBV20-1 with TRBJ2-7; D is uncertain. CDR3 residues: CSARDSERPYEQYF. The DNA read from the CDR3 is TGCAGTGCTAGAGATTCCGAGAGGCCCTACGAG.